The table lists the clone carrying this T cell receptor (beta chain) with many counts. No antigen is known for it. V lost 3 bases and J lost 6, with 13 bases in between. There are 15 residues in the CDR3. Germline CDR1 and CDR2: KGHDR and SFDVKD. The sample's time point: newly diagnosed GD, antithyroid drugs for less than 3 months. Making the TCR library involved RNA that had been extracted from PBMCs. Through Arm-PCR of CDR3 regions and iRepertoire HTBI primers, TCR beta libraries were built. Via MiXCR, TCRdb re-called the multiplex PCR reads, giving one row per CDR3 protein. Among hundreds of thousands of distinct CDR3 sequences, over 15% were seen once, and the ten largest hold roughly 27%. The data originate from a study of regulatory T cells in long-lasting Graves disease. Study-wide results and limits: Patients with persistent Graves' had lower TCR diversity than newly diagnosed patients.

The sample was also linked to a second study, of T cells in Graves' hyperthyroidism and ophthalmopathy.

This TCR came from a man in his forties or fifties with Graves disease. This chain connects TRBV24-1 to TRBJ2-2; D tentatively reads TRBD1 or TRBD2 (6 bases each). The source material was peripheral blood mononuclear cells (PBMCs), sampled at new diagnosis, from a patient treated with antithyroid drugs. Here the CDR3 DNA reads TGTGCCACCAGTGATCCAGGGGAGGAGGCCGGGGAGCTGTTTTTT. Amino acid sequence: CATSDPGEEAGELFF.